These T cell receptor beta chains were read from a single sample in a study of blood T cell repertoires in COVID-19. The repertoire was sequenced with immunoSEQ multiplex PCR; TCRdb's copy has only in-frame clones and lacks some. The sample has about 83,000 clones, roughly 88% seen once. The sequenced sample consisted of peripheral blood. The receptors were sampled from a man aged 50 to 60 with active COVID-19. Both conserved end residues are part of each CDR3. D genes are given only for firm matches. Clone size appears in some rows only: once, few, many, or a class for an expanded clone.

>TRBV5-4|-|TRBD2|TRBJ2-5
TGTGCCAGCCTCCCCAGGGGGCTAGCGGGGGGCAAAGAGACCCAGTACTTC
CASLPRGLAGGKETQYF
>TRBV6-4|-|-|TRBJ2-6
TGTGCCAGCAGTGCCACGGGACTGGCCTCTGGGGCCAACGTCCTGACTTTC
CASSATGLASGANVLTF
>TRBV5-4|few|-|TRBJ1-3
TGTGCCAGCAGCGGCGACACCAACTCTGGAAACACCATATATTTT
CASSGDTNSGNTIYF
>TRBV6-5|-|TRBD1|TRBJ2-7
TGTGCCAGTGCGACAGGGGTAGGGTACGAGCAGTACTTC
CASATGVGYEQYF
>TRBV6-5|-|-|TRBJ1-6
TGTGCCAGCAGTTCCGATAGCTCACCCCTCCACTTT
CASSSDSSPLHF
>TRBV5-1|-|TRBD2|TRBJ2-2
TGCGCCAGCAGGGCGGGACTACAAGACACCGGGGAGCTGTTTTTT
CASRAGLQDTGELFF
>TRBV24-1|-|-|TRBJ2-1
TGTGCCACCAGTGACAAGAGGGCCTACTACAATGAGCAGTTCTTC
CATSDKRAYYNEQFF
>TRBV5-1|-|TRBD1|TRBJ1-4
TGCGCCAGCAGCTTATCAGGGGGCGAGGAAAAACTGTTTTTT
CASSLSGGEEKLFF
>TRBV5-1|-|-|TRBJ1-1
TGCGCCAGCAGCCCTCAGGGGATCGCTGAAGCTTTCTTT
CASSPQGIAEAFF
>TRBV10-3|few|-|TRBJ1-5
TGTGCCATCAGTAGGGACAAATATAGCAATCAGCCCCAGCATTTT
CAISRDKYSNQPQHF